This TCR beta chain was found in a study of monozygotic twins with inflammatory bowel disease (dated by TCRdb to between 2019 and 2020). About the investigation overall: In total, approximately 30 monozygotic twin pairs made up the full study: 19 Danish pairs, all IBD-discordant, plus nine German pairs, of which four were IBD-concordant and five were IBD-discordant. Within discordant pairs, disease-associated traits were sought mainly by comparing IBD patients with their genetically identical healthy co-twins. Each individual had, on average, about 151 000 unique TCRalpha sequences and 181 000 unique TCRbeta sequences available for analysis. Broader findings and caveats from the paper: Compared with healthy twins, IBD patients shared fewer clonotypes with other individuals, and the difference was most pronounced in patients with signs of disease activity. Because patients received different immunosuppressive treatments, the repertoires may have picked up extra background noise and variability between individuals. IBD patients had lower TCRbeta repertoire diversity, measured by the inverse Simpson index, than their healthy co-twins. Repertoire similarity did not differ between concordant and discordant twins, possibly due to limited statistical power. Different T cell subtypes could not be distinguished in the analysis. The results gave no support for a single strong signal or clonotype linked to IBD.

Receptor amplification or capture employed 5' RACE. The input for every TCR library was 3,500 to 4,000 ng of total RNA. For each sample, cDNA was synthesized in eight separate reactions using SMARTScribe reverse transcriptase. During cDNA synthesis, template switching was used to introduce unique molecular identifiers that contained a 6-nucleotide sample barcode. TCRalpha and TCRbeta cDNA was amplified by two nested PCRs of about 15 and 9 cycles, with bead purification after each PCR. Before amplification, the cDNA was both treated with uracil DNA-glycosylase and purified with the QIAquick PCR purification kit. The second PCR added Illumina TruSeq-compatible adapters along with sample-specific barcodes. TapeStation and Qubit were used to check library quality and concentration, and about 5.2 ng of each library went into the pool. The pooled libraries were sequenced with 2 x 100 bp reads and custom sequencing primers on an Illumina HiSeq2500 single-index Rapid Run. The original pipeline was this. MiGEC version 1.2.6 was used for UMI-based consensus assembly, which corrected PCR and sequencing errors. MiXCR version 2.1.1 was used for V(D)J alignment, clonotype assembly and CDR3 extraction. Gene usage, clonotype sharing and MAIT/NKT TCR abundance were normalised by analysing the top 1000, 10 000 and 20 000 clonotypes per sample. Diversity was computed as the inverse Simpson index with the vegan R package after downsampling to 27 000 UMIs. Paired Mann-Whitney U tests on discordant twin pairs were used, with Benjamini-Hochberg multiple-testing correction. TCRdb reprocessed the public reads and reports one entry per CDR3 protein sequence, without DNA. It is TCRdb's table, rather than the study itself, that gives the V and J calls and clone size. The sample table on file contains approximately 100,000 distinct CDR3 sequences. The ten largest make up more than 1.5% of the sample.

A word on this clonotype: Its specific antigen is unknown.

From each donor, an approximately 2.5 ml peripheral blood sample was drawn into PAXgene tubes and stored at -80 degrees C. Without any T cell sorting, total RNA was extracted from whole blood using the PAXgene blood miRNA kit on an automated QIAcube. Peripheral blood from monozygotic twin pairs who were concordant or discordant for inflammatory bowel disease underwent deep TCRalpha and TCRbeta repertoire profiling using unique molecular barcoding. Smoking habits were recorded for all twin pairs, and individuals were classified as current, former or never smokers. As encoded in the germline V gene, CDR1 is KGHSH while CDR2 is LQKENI. Taken from cysteine to phenylalanine, the CDR3 has 13 residues. No nucleotide data were recorded.

Sequencing was performed on blood. This sequence originates from a human donor with ulcerative colitis or Crohn's disease, or a healthy co-twin of an affected twin (not recorded which). In this chain, TRBV18 is recombined with TRBJ2-3. The CDR3 reads as follows: CASSQDSTDTQYF.